Sequencing of this TCR beta chain was carried out in a study of T cells in Graves' hyperthyroidism and ophthalmopathy. Study details: Peripheral blood was secured at the point of initial diagnosis, before any treatment. Study-wide results and limits: Patients with ophthalmopathy were separated from those with stable hyperthyroidism by a 13 V-J model.

Of note for this clonotype: Its antigen is not identified.

RNA transcripts served as the template for amplifying TCR beta CDR3 regions. The TCR CDR3 first-round RT-PCR relied on the HTBI primer set. TCRdb ran MiXCR on the multiplex PCR reads and lists one entry per CDR3 protein. The sample records roughly 700,000 distinct CDR3 sequences, roughly a third being singletons. CDR1 is DFQATT and CDR2 is SNEGSKA in the germline V gene (reference sequence). The J segment lost 9 bases and the V segment lost 5 bases, leaving 13 bases of the junction unmatched. This CDR3 has 13 amino acids. This rearrangement joins TRBV20-1 to TRBJ2-7; 7 bases are a match to TRBD1. This TCR was sampled from a woman in her forties with Graves' hyperthyroidism. Source material: blood. CDR3 bases: TGCAGTGCTGCCGCGACAGGGTATTCCCGGCAGTACTTC. It codes for CSAAATGYSRQYF.